This T cell receptor beta chain comes out of a study of blood T cell repertoires in COVID-19. The overall study: The United States, Italy and Spain provided the acute and convalescent COVID-19 samples. The cDNA or gDNA used as material had been derived from T cells, B-cell-depleted T cells, or PBMCs.

Trimming cost V 1 base and J 8 bases, with 17 bases left between them. CDR1 MDHEN and CDR2 SYDVKM come from the germline V gene. The CDR3 spans 15 residues. Per the original methods: Reference gene primer amplification gave estimated nucleated cell counts. Only in-frame clones appear in the TCRdb table, and some are missing; sequencing was by immunoSEQ multiplex PCR. That table is the source of V, J and clone size, and D and trimming were worked out from the DNA. In the table there are 100,000 or so clones, 75% to 95% of which are singletons. This chain links TRBV28 with TRBJ1-2; D ambiguous. The receptor's source is a woman between 50 and 59 years old in a cohort sampled during active COVID-19. Sequencing input: peripheral blood. This CDR3 is CASSLLEFRMGGYTF. The CDR3 DNA reads as TGTGCCAGCAGTTTATTAGAGTTCCGTATGGGCGGCTACACCTTC.